The source of this TCR beta chain is a study of blood T cell repertoires in COVID-19. Study-level information: The samples span acute and convalescent COVID-19 from the United States, Italy and Spain. PBMCs, B-cell-depleted T cells, or T cells provided the cDNA or gDNA that made up the material.

Original analysis: Amplification of reference gene primers provided the estimated nucleated cell counts. Method: immunoSEQ multiplex PCR; TCRdb's copy keeps in-frame clones and lacks some. V, J and clone size were drawn from that table, and D and trimming were deduced from the DNA. The sample carries about 67,000 clones, around 87% recorded once. This clone was counted once. This CDR3 region has 15 residues. The V gene end was trimmed by 0 bases and the J gene end by 4 bases; junction bases not matched to a gene: 1. CDR1 and CDR2 from the germline V gene are MNHEY and SVGAGI. This TCR came from a man aged 50 or older with active COVID-19. The sequencing input was peripheral blood. This chain links TRBV6-5 with TRBJ1-1, with 11 bases lining up with TRBD1. The CDR3 reads CASSYSGQGVTEAFF. The CDR3 nucleotides are TGTGCCAGCAGTTACTCGGGACAGGGGGTCACTGAAGCTTTCTTT.